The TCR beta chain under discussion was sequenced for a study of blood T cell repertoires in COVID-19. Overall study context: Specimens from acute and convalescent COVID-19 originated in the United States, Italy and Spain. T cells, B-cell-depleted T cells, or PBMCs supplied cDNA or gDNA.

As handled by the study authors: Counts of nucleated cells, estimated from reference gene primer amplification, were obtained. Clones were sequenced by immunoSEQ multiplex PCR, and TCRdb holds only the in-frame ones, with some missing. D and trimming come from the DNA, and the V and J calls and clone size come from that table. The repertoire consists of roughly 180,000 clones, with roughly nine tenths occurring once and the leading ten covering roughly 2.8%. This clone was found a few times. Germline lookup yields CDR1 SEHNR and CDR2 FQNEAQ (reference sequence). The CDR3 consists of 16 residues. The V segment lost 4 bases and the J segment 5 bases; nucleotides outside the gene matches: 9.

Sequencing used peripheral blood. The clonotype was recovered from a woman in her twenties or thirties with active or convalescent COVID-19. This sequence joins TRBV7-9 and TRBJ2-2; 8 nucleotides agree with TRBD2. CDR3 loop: CASSSRGGGRTGELFF. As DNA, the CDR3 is TGTGCCAGCAGCTCCCGGGGGGGCGGTCGGACCGGGGAGCTGTTTTTT.